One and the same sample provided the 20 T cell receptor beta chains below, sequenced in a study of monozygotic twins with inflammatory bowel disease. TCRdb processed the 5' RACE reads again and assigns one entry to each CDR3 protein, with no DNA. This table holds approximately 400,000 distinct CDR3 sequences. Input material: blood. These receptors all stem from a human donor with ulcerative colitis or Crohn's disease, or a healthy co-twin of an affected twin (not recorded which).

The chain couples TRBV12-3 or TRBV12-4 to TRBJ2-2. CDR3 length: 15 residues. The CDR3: CASIRGLGNTGELFF.

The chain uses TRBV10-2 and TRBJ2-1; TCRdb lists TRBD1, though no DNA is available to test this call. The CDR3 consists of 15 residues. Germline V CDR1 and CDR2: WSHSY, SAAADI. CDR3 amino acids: CASTLRETAYNEQFF.

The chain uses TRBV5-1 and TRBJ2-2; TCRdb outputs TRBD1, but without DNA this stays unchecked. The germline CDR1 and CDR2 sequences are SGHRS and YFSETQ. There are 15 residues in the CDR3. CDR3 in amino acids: CASSLDGQGAGELFF. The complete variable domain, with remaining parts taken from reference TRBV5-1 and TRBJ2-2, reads KAGVTQTPRYLIKTRGQQVTLSCSPISGHRSVSWYQQTPGQGLQFLFEYFSETQRNKGNFPGRFSGRQFSNSRSEMNVSTLELGDSALYLCASSLDGQGAGELFFGEGSRLTVL.

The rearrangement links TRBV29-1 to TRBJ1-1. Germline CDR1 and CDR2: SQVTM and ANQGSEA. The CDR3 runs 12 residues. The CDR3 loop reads CSLAATNTEAFF.

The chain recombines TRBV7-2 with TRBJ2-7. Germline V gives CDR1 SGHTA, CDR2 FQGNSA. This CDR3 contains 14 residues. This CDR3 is CASSPHFGSYEQYF.

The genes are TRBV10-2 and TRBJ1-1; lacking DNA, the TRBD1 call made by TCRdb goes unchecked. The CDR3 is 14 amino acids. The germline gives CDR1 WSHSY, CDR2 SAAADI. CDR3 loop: CASNRGRLNTEAFF.

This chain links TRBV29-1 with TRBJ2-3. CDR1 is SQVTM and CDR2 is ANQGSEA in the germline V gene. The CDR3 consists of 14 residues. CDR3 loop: CSVEDPSAADTQYF.

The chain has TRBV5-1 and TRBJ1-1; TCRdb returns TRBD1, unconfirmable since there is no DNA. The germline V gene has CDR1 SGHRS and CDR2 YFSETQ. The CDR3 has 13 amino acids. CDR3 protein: CASSTSGVTEAFF.

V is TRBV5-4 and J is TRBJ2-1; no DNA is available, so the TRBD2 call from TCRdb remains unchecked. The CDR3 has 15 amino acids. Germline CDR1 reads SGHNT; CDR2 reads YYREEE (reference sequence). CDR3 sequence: CASRPGTSVNNEQFF.

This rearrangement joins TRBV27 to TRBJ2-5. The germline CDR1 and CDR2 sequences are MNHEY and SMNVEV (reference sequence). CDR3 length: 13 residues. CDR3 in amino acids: CASSRRQQETQYF.

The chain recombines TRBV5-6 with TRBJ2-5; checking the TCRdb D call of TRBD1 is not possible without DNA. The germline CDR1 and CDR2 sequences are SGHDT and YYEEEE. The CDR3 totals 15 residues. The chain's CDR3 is CASSLWGTAQETQYF. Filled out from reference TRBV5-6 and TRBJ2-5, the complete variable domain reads DAGVTQSPTHLIKTRGQQVTLRCSPKSGHDTVSWYQQALGQGPQFIFQYYEEEERQRGNFPDRFSGHQFPNYSSELNVNALLLGDSALYLCASSLWGTAQETQYFGPGTRLLVL.

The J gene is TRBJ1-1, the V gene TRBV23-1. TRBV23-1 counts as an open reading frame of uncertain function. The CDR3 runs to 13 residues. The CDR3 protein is CASSHSGFTEAFF.

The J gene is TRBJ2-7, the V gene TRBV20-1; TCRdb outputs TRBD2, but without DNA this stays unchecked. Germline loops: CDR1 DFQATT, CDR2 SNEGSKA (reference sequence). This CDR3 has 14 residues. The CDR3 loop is CSARVRAGADEQYF.

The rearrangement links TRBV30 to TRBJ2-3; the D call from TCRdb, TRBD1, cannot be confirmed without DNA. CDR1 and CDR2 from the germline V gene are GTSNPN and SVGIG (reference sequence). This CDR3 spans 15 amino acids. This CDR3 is CACQQGATSTDTQYF.

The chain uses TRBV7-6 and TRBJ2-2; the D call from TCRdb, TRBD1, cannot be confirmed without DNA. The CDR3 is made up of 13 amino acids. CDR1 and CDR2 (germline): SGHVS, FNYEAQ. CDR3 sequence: CASSLEGSGELFF.

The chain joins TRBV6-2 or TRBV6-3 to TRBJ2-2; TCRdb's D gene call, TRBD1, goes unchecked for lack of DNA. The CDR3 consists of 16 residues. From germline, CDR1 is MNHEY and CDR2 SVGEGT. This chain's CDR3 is CASSYGGSPPTGELFF.

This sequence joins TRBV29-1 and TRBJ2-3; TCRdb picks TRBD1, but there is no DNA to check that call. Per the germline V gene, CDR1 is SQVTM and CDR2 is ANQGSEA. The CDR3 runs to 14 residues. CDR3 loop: CSVGQGRFTDTQYF.

The CDR3: CSAARAGVPDTQYF. This chain connects TRBV20-1 to TRBJ2-3; TCRdb selects TRBD2, and the lack of DNA leaves this call unchecked. The CDR3 is made up of 14 amino acids. Per the germline V gene, CDR1 is DFQATT and CDR2 is SNEGSKA (reference sequence).

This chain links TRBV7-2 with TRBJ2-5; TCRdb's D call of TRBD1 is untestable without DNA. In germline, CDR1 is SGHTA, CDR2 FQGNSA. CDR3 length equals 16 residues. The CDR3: CASRDRGLTYQETQYF.

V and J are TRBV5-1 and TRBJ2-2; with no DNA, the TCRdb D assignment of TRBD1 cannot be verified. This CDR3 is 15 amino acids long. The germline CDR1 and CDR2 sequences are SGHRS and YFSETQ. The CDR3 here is CASSWGQGGTGELFF.